This record covers a single TCR beta chain. Here immunoSEQ multiplex PCR was the method, and the copy in TCRdb shows in-frame clones only, minus some. The table shows some 82,000 clones, with 70% to 85% occurring only once. Trimming took off 4 bases at V and 8 bases at J, with 12 bases between the two ends. The CDR3 loop spans 13 amino acids. Germline V gene data show CDR1 as SGHRS and CDR2 as YFSETQ. This sample is part of a study of control samples from healthy donors and cancer patients. This receptor was obtained from a man between 60 and 75 years old with head and neck cancer. Material for sequencing was PBMCs. V is TRBV5-1 and J is TRBJ1-4; D is uncertain. CDR3 sequence reads: CASSLRGREKLFF. For the CDR3, the DNA is TGCGCCAGCAGCCTCCGGGGTCGGGAAAAACTGTTTTTT. Combining the CDR3 with reference TRBV5-1 and TRBJ1-4 gives the whole variable domain KAGVTQTPRYLIKTRGQQVTLSCSPISGHRSVSWYQQTPGQGLQFLFEYFSETQRNKGNFPGRFSGRQFSNSRSEMNVSTLELGDSALYLCASSLRGREKLFFGSGTQLSVL.